The present T cell receptor beta chain was sequenced within a study of beta chain features in type 1 diabetes. Study results and caveats: Sequencing from cDNA could over-represent high-TCR-expressing cells. Unsettled here was the matter of whether HLA type influences TCRB rearrangement. PCR could preferentially amplify shorter templates, alike in patients and controls.

V was pared by 1 base and J by 4 bases, with 15 bases of the junction left unmatched. The CDR3 has 19 amino acids. Germline V lookup: CDR1 SGHTA, CDR2 FQGTGA. One heparinised blood draw, averaging roughly 120 mL, came from each donor. With respect to this clone: Antigen unknown.

The sequenced template was cDNA made from the entire isolated RNA. The assay was immunoSEQ multiplex PCR, and TCRdb's table has in-frame clones only and misses some. The sample records about 900,000 clones, about a sixth being singletons. This chain joins TRBV7-3 and TRBJ2-3, with 9 bases aligning to TRBD2. Material: naive CD4+ T cells from blood. The source of this sequence is a woman aged 18 to 35 in good health. The CDR3 nucleotides read TGTGCCAGCAGCTTAAATCCGCTAGCGGGACGGTATTTCGCAGATACGCAGTATTTT. Protein product: CASSLNPLAGRYFADTQYF.